These 25 T cell receptor beta chains were sequenced from one sample in a study of T cell responses to AZD1222 COVID-19 vaccine. Sequencing used immunoSEQ multiplex PCR; TCRdb keeps in-frame clones, though not all of them. This repertoire shows about 140,000 clones, around 90% found once; its top ten account for roughly 6.2%. The source was peripheral blood, collected 28 days after the second AZD1222 dose. These receptors came from an adult who received the AZD1222 COVID-19 vaccine.

This clone appeared a single time. This CDR3 is CAWNSGGAVNQPQHF. In DNA form, the CDR3 reads TGTGCCTGGAATTCCGGGGGAGCAGTCAATCAGCCCCAGCATTTT. This rearrangement joins TRBV30 to TRBJ1-5, with a possible D match to TRBD1 (5 bases). Germline lookup yields CDR1 GTSNPN and CDR2 SVGIG (reference sequence). The V end was cut by 4 bases, the J end by 3 bases, with 16 bases between. CDR3 length equals 15 residues.

This chain uses TRBV5-4 with TRBJ1-3; TRBD1 matches at 8 bases. Trimming took 5 bases from V and 4 from J; bases not matched to a gene: 5. This CDR3 spans 14 amino acids. The germline CDR1 and CDR2 sequences are SGHNT and YYREEE (reference sequence). The CDR3 nucleotides are TGTGCCAGCAGAACGGACAGGGTAGGAAACACCATATATTTT. Translating it yields CASRTDRVGNTIYF. Based on the CDR3 plus reference TRBV5-4 and TRBJ1-3, the full variable domain is ETGVTQSPTHLIKTRGQQVTLRCSSQSGHNTVSWYQQALGQGPQFIFQYYREEENGRGNFPPRFSGLQFPNYSSELNVNALELDDSALYLCASRTDRVGNTIYFGEGSWLTVV.

V and J are TRBV10-3 and TRBJ1-5, with a tentative D call TRBD1 (6 bases). The CDR3 has 15 amino acids. Trimming removed 0 bases from V and 7 bases from J, with 13 bases in between. Germline V gene sequence: CDR1 ENHRY, CDR2 SYGVKD. CDR3 in amino acids: CAISESFRGGQPQHF. As DNA, the CDR3 is TGTGCCATCAGTGAGTCGTTCAGGGGAGGGCAGCCCCAGCATTTT.

This rearrangement joins TRBV30 to TRBJ2-7; tentative D call: TRBD2 (5 bases). The CDR3 is 13 residues long. V lost 3 bases, J lost 7 bases, and 16 bases lay in between. The germline CDR1 and CDR2 sequences are GTSNPN and SVGIG (reference sequence). CDR3 nucleotide sequence: TGTGCCTGGAGCCTTCAGGAGGTCTGGGAGCAGTACTTC. Its protein product is CAWSLQEVWEQYF.

This clone was seen just once. The chain employs TRBV9 and TRBJ1-1, with TRBD1 as a possible D gene (6 bases). Germline V gives CDR1 SGDLS, CDR2 YYNGEE. Deletions cut 5 bases from V and 0 bases from J, with 14 bases between. The CDR3 consists of 15 residues. CDR3 bases: TGTGCCAGCAGTTCGGAGGGGGGGATGAACACTGAAGCTTTCTTT. This sequence encodes CASSSEGGMNTEAFF.

The genes are TRBV2 and TRBJ2-1, with D possibly being TRBD1 (6 bases). Germline V lookup: CDR1 SNHLY, CDR2 FYNNEI. The CDR3 spans 14 residues. The germline V and J ends were trimmed by 7 bases and 4 bases, with 14 bases remaining between them. The CDR3 sequence is CASNRESQYNEQFF. The CDR3 nucleotides read TGTGCCAGCAACAGGGAGTCCCAGTACAATGAGCAGTTCTTC.

Comments on this clone: One junction end does not reproduce the germline sequence, and a read error may be involved. This chain links TRBV7-7 with TRBJ2-5, with 7 bases that match TRBD1. The CDR3 has 15 residues. Germline-derived CDR1 and CDR2 are SSHAT and FNYEAQ (reference sequence). The DNA for the CDR3 is TGTGCTAGCAGTAAATCTTCCGGGACAGTGGAGACCCAGTACTTC. Protein product: CASSKSSGTVETQYF.

The V gene is TRBV19, the J gene TRBJ2-3; D may correspond to TRBD1 or TRBD2 (5 bases each). CDR1 is LNHDA, CDR2 SQIVND, per germline (reference sequence). The length of the CDR3 is 15 residues. The V end was cut by 7 bases, the J end by 2 bases, with 16 bases between. The CDR3 DNA follows: TGTGCCAGTAATCCCCGACGGGGCCCCACAGATACGCAGTATTTT. Encoded protein: CASNPRRGPTDTQYF.

The V gene is TRBV11-2, the J gene TRBJ2-3; 9 bases map to TRBD2. The length of the CDR3 is 17 residues. V was pared by 1 base and J by 0 bases, with 5 bases of the junction left unmatched. Germline V gene data show CDR1 as SGHAT and CDR2 as FQNNGV. In nucleotides, the CDR3 is TGTGCCAGCAGCTTAGGGGTTAGCGGGGGAAGCACAGATACGCAGTATTTT. Translated: CASSLGVSGGSTDTQYF.

The J gene is TRBJ1-5, the V gene TRBV10-1; TRBD1 matches at 10 bases. The germline gives CDR1 WNHNN, CDR2 SYGVQD (reference sequence). This CDR3 is built from 15 residues. V lost 6 bases, J lost 2 bases, and 4 bases stayed unmatched. This chain's CDR3 is CASSHGTGGNQPQHF. The CDR3, as DNA: TGCGCCAGCAGCCACGGGACAGGGGGCAATCAGCCCCAGCATTTT.

This chain connects TRBV6-2 or TRBV6-3 to TRBJ1-5, with D uncertain. Germline V gene sequence: CDR1 MNHEY, CDR2 SVGEGT. Trimming took off 5 bases at V and 2 bases at J, with 16 bases between the two ends. This CDR3 is built from 16 residues. CDR3 nucleotides: TGTGCCAGCAGTGTCCTCGGACCGCGGCGCAATCAGCCCCAGCATTTT. Translated: CASSVLGPRRNQPQHF.

The genes are TRBV11-2 and TRBJ2-2; 10 bases are a match to TRBD2. Losses at the gene ends were 5 bases for V and 6 bases for J; bases not matched to a gene: 9. Per the germline V gene, CDR1 is SGHAT and CDR2 is FQNNGV. The CDR3 has 16 amino acids. The CDR3 coding sequence is TGTGCCAGCAGCCCTTGGGGACTAGCGATCGCCGGGGAGCTGTTTTTT. Translated: CASSPWGLAIAGELFF.

The chain combines TRBV7-9 with TRBJ2-1; D remains ambiguous. This CDR3 has 14 amino acids. The germline V and J ends were trimmed by 5 bases and 0 bases, with 8 bases remaining between them. Germline-derived CDR1 and CDR2 are SEHNR and FQNEAQ (reference sequence). CDR3 coding DNA: TGTGCCAGCAGCCCCAAGGGCTCCTACAATGAGCAGTTCTTC. Translated, it gives CASSPKGSYNEQFF. Full variable domain (missing parts from reference TRBV7-9 and TRBJ2-1): DTGVSQNPRHKITKRGQNVTFRCDPISEHNRLYWYRQTLGQGPEFLTYFQNEAQLEKSRLLSDRFSAERPKGSFSTLEIQRTEQGDSAMYLCASSPKGSYNEQFFGPGTRLTVL.

The chain has TRBV5-6 and TRBJ2-3; a possible D gene is TRBD2 (7 bases). V was trimmed by 4 bases and J by 0 bases, leaving 18 bases between them. CDR3 length: 17 residues. From germline, CDR1 is SGHDT and CDR2 YYEEEE. CDR3 loop: CASSGPGGPQSTDTQYF. Here the CDR3 DNA reads TGTGCCAGCAGCGGGCCCGGGGGGCCCCAAAGCACAGATACGCAGTATTTT.

V gene TRBV24-1 combines with J gene TRBJ1-2; D is unclear. There are 13 residues in the CDR3. From germline, CDR1 is KGHDR and CDR2 SFDVKD. Trimming removed 5 bases from V and 5 bases from J, with 11 bases in between. CDR3 amino acids: CATSAGSEYGYTF. The CDR3 DNA is TGTGCCACCAGTGCCGGATCAGAGTATGGCTACACCTTC.

The rearrangement links TRBV14 to TRBJ1-1; 7 bases line up with TRBD1. The V and J ends lost 0 bases and 11 bases, in that order; junction bases with no gene match: 9. The germline V gene encodes CDR1 SGHDN and CDR2 FVKESK. CDR3 length equals 14 residues. CDR3 DNA sequence: TGTGCCAGCAGCCAAGAGGCCAGGGGGTTAGGCGCTTTCTTT. This codes for CASSQEARGLGAFF.

This clone was seen a single time. The genes are TRBV5-1 and TRBJ1-2; 9 nucleotides agree with TRBD1. CDR3 size: 13 residues. Germline assignment: CDR1 SGHRS and CDR2 YFSETQ. J was trimmed by 7 bases and V by 3 bases; bases with no gene match: 4. CDR3 sequence (DNA): TGCGCCAGCAGCTCGGGACAGGGTCTTGGCTACACCTTC. Its translation is CASSSGQGLGYTF. The whole variable domain, remainder taken from reference TRBV5-1 and TRBJ1-2, is KAGVTQTPRYLIKTRGQQVTLSCSPISGHRSVSWYQQTPGQGLQFLFEYFSETQRNKGNFPGRFSGRQFSNSRSEMNVSTLELGDSALYLCASSSGQGLGYTFGSGTRLTVV.

The rearrangement uses TRBV3-1 (or the pseudogene TRBV3-2) and TRBJ2-1; D may be TRBD2 (6 bases). CDR1 and CDR2 (germline): LGHDT, YNNKEL (reference sequence). CDR3 length: 15 residues. V was shortened by 2 bases and J by 6 bases, with 14 bases between the two germline ends. The CDR3 region is CASSQLRDSLNEQFF. The CDR3 DNA reads TGTGCCAGCAGCCAACTCCGGGACTCCCTCAATGAGCAGTTCTTC.

The chain uses TRBV30 and TRBJ1-1; maybe TRBD1 (5 bases). Deletions cut 5 bases from V and 4 bases from J, with 14 bases between. Germline lookup yields CDR1 GTSNPN and CDR2 SVGIG (reference sequence). The CDR3 has 13 residues. As DNA, the CDR3 is TGTGCCTGGGGGGGGGTAACTGGCACTGAAGCTTTCTTT. Protein: CAWGGVTGTEAFF.

V usage is TRBV27 and J usage is TRBJ1-5, with D perhaps matching TRBD1 (5 bases). CDR1 is MNHEY, CDR2 SMNVEV, per germline (reference sequence). The V and J ends lost 1 base and 3 bases respectively, with 10 bases between them. This CDR3 has 15 amino acids. In DNA, the CDR3 is TGTGCCAGCAGTTTATACTCGGGGCTCAATCAGCCCCAGCATTTT. Its protein product is CASSLYSGLNQPQHF.

The rearrangement uses TRBV11-2 and TRBJ1-5, with 10 bases lining up with TRBD1. Germline lookup yields CDR1 SGHAT and CDR2 FQNNGV. The CDR3 covers 14 residues. V lost 6 bases, J lost 6 bases, and 5 bases stayed unmatched. CDR3 amino acids: CASSLTGGGQPQHF. CDR3 nucleotide sequence: TGTGCCAGCAGTCTGACAGGGGGCGGTCAGCCCCAGCATTTT.

The chain recombines TRBV19 with TRBJ1-5, with TRBD1 matching over 8 bases. J was trimmed by 1 base and V by 3 bases; bases with no gene match: 5. CDR3 length equals 16 residues. Germline loops: CDR1 LNHDA, CDR2 SQIVND (reference sequence). The CDR3 DNA reads TGTGCCAGTAGTATCGGACAGGGATTAAGCAATCAGCCCCAGCATTTT. The encoded protein is CASSIGQGLSNQPQHF.

Here the CDR3 reads CASSFGASKETQYF. In DNA form, the CDR3 reads TGTGCCAGCAGCTTTGGGGCTAGCAAAGAGACCCAGTACTTC. This chain links TRBV7-3 with TRBJ2-5, with D possibly being TRBD1 or TRBD2 (5 bases each). The CDR3 spans 14 residues. The germline V gene has CDR1 SGHTA and CDR2 FQGTGA. The V and J ends lost 3 bases and 3 bases respectively, with 11 bases between them.

V and J are TRBV11-2 and TRBJ2-4; D possibly matches TRBD1 or TRBD2 (5 bases each). V was clipped by 1 base and J by 3 bases, with 13 bases between them. From germline, CDR1 is SGHAT and CDR2 FQNNGV. This CDR3 comprises 16 residues. The CDR3 coding sequence is TGTGCCAGCAGCTTAGTGCAGGGAGTAGGCAAAAACATTCAGTACTTC. Its protein product is CASSLVQGVGKNIQYF.

The chain's CDR3 is CASSLGWGSSNQPQHF. For the CDR3, the DNA is TGTGCCAGCAGCTTAGGATGGGGCAGCAGCAATCAGCCCCAGCATTTT. This chain uses TRBV11-2 with TRBJ1-5; D possibly corresponds to TRBD1 (5 bases). The CDR3 spans 16 residues. Trimming took 1 base from V and 1 from J, leaving 11 bases between them. Per germline, CDR1 SGHAT and CDR2 FQNNGV. The full variable domain, its missing parts supplied by reference TRBV11-2 and TRBJ1-5, is EAGVAQSPRYKIIEKRQSVAFWCNPISGHATLYWYQQILGQGPKLLIQFQNNGVVDDSQLPKDRFSAERLKGVDSTLKIQPAKLEDSAVYLCASSLGWGSSNQPQHFGDGTRLSIL.